These 13 T cell receptor beta chains originate from one sample sequenced in a study of PD-L1 blockade in urothelial cancer. Sequencing used immunoSEQ multiplex PCR; TCRdb keeps in-frame clones, though not all of them. The sample lists about 49,000 clones, 75% to 85% occurring once. Time point in this sample: pretreatment peripheral blood. The sample was PBMCs, taken around atezolizumab (anti-PD-L1) treatment. These receptors originate from a man aged 70-80 years with urothelial cancer.

The chain has TRBV28 and TRBJ1-4; D gene unclear. Trimming cost V 1 base and J 8 bases, with 11 bases left between them. Germline V lookup: CDR1 MDHEN, CDR2 SYDVKM. The CDR3 is 14 residues long. The CDR3 is CASSLLSPGEKLFF. For the CDR3, the DNA is TGTGCCAGCAGTTTATTATCCCCCGGGGAAAAACTGTTTTTT.

The chain combines TRBV28 with TRBJ1-2; D is possibly TRBD1 (5 bases). Germline V CDR1 and CDR2: MDHEN, SYDVKM. Trimming stripped 7 bases from V and 4 bases from J, with 16 bases between. CDR3 length equals 14 residues. As DNA, the CDR3 is TGTGCCAGCACCCCAGGGTTAGGTGGCTATGGCTACACCTTC. As protein: CASTPGLGGYGYTF.

This clone was detected a few times. This chain links TRBV18 with TRBJ2-5; D gene uncertain. The germline V and J ends were trimmed by 3 bases and 2 bases, with 7 bases remaining between them. The CDR3 loop spans 13 amino acids. Per the germline V gene, CDR1 is KGHSH and CDR2 is LQKENI. CDR3 sequence reads: CASSPSGQETQYF. The CDR3, as DNA: TGTGCCAGCTCACCGAGTGGTCAAGAGACCCAGTACTTC.

This chain's CDR3 is CASSRAGVTDTQYF. In DNA form, the CDR3 reads TGTGCCAGCAGTCGGGCGGGGGTCACAGATACGCAGTATTTT. V is TRBV7-3 and J is TRBJ2-3; 7 nucleotides line up with TRBD2. The V segment lost 6 bases and the J segment 2 bases; nucleotides outside the gene matches: 5. The CDR3 covers 14 residues. The germline V gene encodes CDR1 SGHTA and CDR2 FQGTGA.

The chain uses TRBV15 and TRBJ2-7, with 9 nucleotides matching TRBD2. The junction had 16 bases not matched to a gene; V was cut back by 3 bases and J by 4 bases. From germline, CDR1 is LNHNV and CDR2 YYDKDF (reference sequence). The CDR3 runs to 18 residues. This CDR3 reads CATSSPWVGAGGRYEQYF. Written as DNA, the CDR3 is TGTGCCACCAGCAGCCCTTGGGTGGGAGCGGGAGGACGTTACGAGCAGTACTTC.

V is TRBV2 and J is TRBJ2-1, with TRBD1 matching over 9 bases. The CDR3 loop spans 15 amino acids. The junction had 8 bases not matched to a gene; V was cut back by 7 bases and J by 4 bases. Germline CDR1 is SNHLY and CDR2 is FYNNEI. CDR3 coding DNA: TGTGCCAGCACCAGCTCCGGGACAGGGTACAATGAGCAGTTCTTC. Residues: CASTSSGTGYNEQFF. Complete variable domain (other parts from reference TRBV2 and TRBJ2-1): EPEVTQTPSHQVTQMGQEVILRCVPISNHLYFYWYRQILGQKVEFLVSFYNNEISEKSEIFDDQFSVERPDGSNFTLKIRSTKLEDSAMYFCASTSSGTGYNEQFFGPGTRLTVL.

The table lists this clone with a few counts. This chain uses TRBV10-3 with TRBJ1-5; 7 nucleotides line up with TRBD1. CDR3 length: 13 amino acids. J lost 7 bases, V lost 5 bases, and 5 bases had no gene match. CDR1 and CDR2 from the germline V gene are ENHRY and SYGVKD. CDR3 nucleotide sequence: TGTGCCATCAGTTCCGACAGGGAGCAGCCCCAGCATTTT. This gives the protein CAISSDREQPQHF.

This chain links TRBV5-1 with TRBJ2-5, with no clear D. Germline V gives CDR1 SGHRS, CDR2 YFSETQ. The CDR3 length is 13 residues. The V end was cut by 1 base, the J end by 4 bases, with 8 bases between. CDR3 DNA: TGCGCCAGCAGCTTGAGAAGGAGAGAGACCCAGTACTTC. It codes for CASSLRRRETQYF.

The chain links TRBV11-3 to TRBJ2-2; unclear D gene. Germline values: CDR1 SGHNT, CDR2 YENEEA. The V gene lost 2 bases and the J gene lost 4 bases, with 11 bases spanning the gap. CDR3 length: 15 amino acids. This CDR3 is CASSLHSLGTGELFF. CDR3 DNA: TGTGCCAGCAGCTTACACTCCCTCGGCACCGGGGAGCTGTTTTTT. The full variable domain, in which reference TRBV11-3 and TRBJ2-2 provide the parts outside the CDR3, is EAGVVQSPRYKIIEKKQPVAFWCNPISGHNTLYWYLQNLGQGPELLIRYENEEAVDDSQLPKDRFSAERLKGVDSTLKIQPAELGDSAVYLCASSLHSLGTGELFFGEGSRLTVL.

The J gene is TRBJ1-5, the V gene TRBV5-5, with 8 nucleotides matching TRBD1. Germline values: CDR1 SGHKS, CDR2 YYEKEE (reference sequence). The CDR3 runs 14 residues. The V segment lost 3 bases and the J segment 6 bases; nucleotides outside the gene matches: 5. The CDR3 DNA sequence: TGTGCCAGCAGCTGGACAGGGTTAAGTCAGCCCCAGCATTTT. Translation: CASSWTGLSQPQHF.

The rearrangement links TRBV6-1 to TRBJ2-2, with D perhaps TRBD1 (6 bases). Trimming left V 4 bases short and J 3 bases short, with 12 bases between. Per germline, CDR1 MNHNS and CDR2 SASEGT. The CDR3 has 15 residues. The CDR3 region is CASSASGADTGELFF. The DNA for the CDR3 is TGTGCCAGCAGTGCCTCAGGGGCGGACACCGGGGAGCTGTTTTTT.

The rearrangement joins TRBV19 to TRBJ2-3; D is possibly TRBD2 (5 bases). Germline-derived CDR1 and CDR2 are LNHDA and SQIVND (reference sequence). The CDR3 runs to 15 residues. Trimming removed 6 bases at V and 0 bases at J, with 13 bases between. The CDR3 protein is CASSLSSDSTDTQYF. Here the CDR3 DNA reads TGTGCCAGTAGCTTAAGTAGCGATAGCACAGATACGCAGTATTTT.

The chain recombines TRBV2 with TRBJ2-2; maybe TRBD1 (6 bases). V shed 7 bases and J shed 1 base, with 16 bases lying between them. From germline, CDR1 is SNHLY and CDR2 FYNNEI. The CDR3 covers 16 residues. The CDR3 region has the DNA TGTGCCAGCATTACGAGACAGGCCGAGAACACCGGGGAGCTGTTTTTT. It is translated as CASITRQAENTGELFF.